The 27 T cell receptor beta chains listed next were all sequenced from one sample in a study of blood T cells in healthy people across ages. Using a J-beta primer mix together with a sample-barcoded 5' primer, a second PCR was run for roughly 6 to 12 cycles. TCRdb called the 5' RACE reads again in MiXCR, with one record for every CDR3 protein. The table has about 1.8 million distinct CDR3 sequences, 49% seen once. Sequencing input: blood. The receptors derive from a middle-aged woman in good health.

The chain employs TRBV3-1 and TRBJ2-1; TRBD2 might be the D (6 bases). V lost 6 bases and J lost 0, with 15 bases in between. Germline-derived CDR1 and CDR2 are LGHDT and YNNKEL (reference sequence). The CDR3 is 16 amino acids. The CDR3 DNA follows: TGTGCCAGCAGTCACCGGGACTCCAGCTCCTACAATGAGCAGTTCTTC. Amino acid sequence: CASSHRDSSSYNEQFF.

J is TRBJ2-6 and V is TRBV5-1; D is unresolved. V was shortened by 2 bases and J by 2 bases, with 17 bases between the two germline ends. Germline lookup yields CDR1 SGHRS and CDR2 YFSETQ. The CDR3 totals 18 residues. This CDR3 is CASSFKATTQPGANVLTF. The CDR3 bases are TGCGCCAGCAGCTTCAAGGCAACGACCCAACCTGGGGCCAACGTCCTGACTTTC.

This chain links TRBV5-6 with TRBJ1-2, with TRBD1 matching 7 bases. The CDR3 is made up of 14 amino acids. From germline, CDR1 is SGHDT and CDR2 YYEEEE. With 3 bases clipped from V and 6 bases from J, the junction kept 8 bases outside the gene matches. CDR3 protein: CASSSPGQTNGYTF. Written as DNA, the CDR3 is TGTGCCAGCAGCTCCCCGGGACAGACGAATGGCTACACCTTC.

The chain links TRBV2 to TRBJ2-3; perhaps D is TRBD1 or TRBD2 (5 bases each). The ends were cut back, 4 bases at V and 1 base at J, with 15 bases in the middle. Germline values: CDR1 SNHLY, CDR2 FYNNEI. The CDR3 sequence is 16 residues long. This chain's CDR3 is CASSGRDPVRTDTQYF. The CDR3 DNA reads TGTGCCAGCAGTGGCCGGGACCCCGTCCGCACAGATACGCAGTATTTT.

The rearrangement links TRBV4-1 to TRBJ1-2; 12 bases are a match to TRBD1. Germline CDR1 reads MGHRA; CDR2 reads YSYEKL. This CDR3 is built from 18 residues. The V and J ends lost 3 bases and 3 bases, in that order; junction bases with no gene match: 11. DNA of the CDR3: TGCGCCAGCAGCCACCAACGGGACAGGGGGCAATTCGACTATGGCTACACCTTC. Its translation is CASSHQRDRGQFDYGYTF.

This chain uses TRBV28 with TRBJ2-7, with 9 bases fitting TRBD1. The germline V gene encodes CDR1 MDHEN and CDR2 SYDVKM. This CDR3 contains 14 residues. V shed 6 bases, J shed 4 bases, and the junction held 7 bases outside the gene matches. The DNA for the CDR3 is TGTGCCAGCAGGTCCGGGACAGGGCAATACGAGCAGTACTTC. This translates into CASRSGTGQYEQYF. The variable domain in full, with the rest retrieved from reference TRBV28 and TRBJ2-7, is DVKVTQSSRYLVKRTGEKVFLECVQDMDHENMFWYRQDPGLGLRLIYFSYDVKMKEKGDIPEGYSVSREKKERFSLILESASTNQTSMYLCASRSGTGQYEQYFGPGTRLTVT.

The CDR3 reads CAISVQRGDTDTQYF. The CDR3 DNA reads TGTGCCATCAGTGTTCAGCGGGGAGACACAGATACGCAGTATTTT. The gene calls are TRBV10-3 and TRBJ2-3; 7 nucleotides line up with TRBD2. Germline V gene lookup returns CDR1 ENHRY and CDR2 SYGVKD. This CDR3 is 15 amino acids long. Trimming cost V 4 bases and J 2 bases; bases outside gene matches: 6.

The chain has TRBV7-6 and TRBJ2-2; D assignment may be TRBD1 or TRBD2 (5 bases each). The germline V gene has CDR1 SGHVS and CDR2 FNYEAQ. Trimming left V 1 base short and J 4 bases short, with 16 bases between. There are 17 residues in the CDR3. The CDR3 region has the DNA TGTGCCAGCAGCTTAGGATCCCCCGGGACCTTCACCGGGGAGCTGTTTTTT. Encoded protein: CASSLGSPGTFTGELFF.

This clonotype has ten or more counts. Here the CDR3 DNA reads TGTGCCAGCAGCATCGGACAGGCCATCACCGGGGAGCTGTTTTTT. This codes for CASSIGQAITGELFF. The chain joins TRBV6-2 or TRBV6-3 to TRBJ2-2; TRBD1 aligns across 7 bases. Germline V gene data show CDR1 as MNHEY and CDR2 as SVGEGT. This CDR3 is built from 15 residues. V dropped 6 bases and J dropped 4; count of bases not matched to a gene: 8.

The chain has TRBV27 and TRBJ2-5, with no clear D. CDR3 length equals 15 residues. The V gene's germline CDR1 is MNHEY and CDR2 SMNVEV (reference sequence). Trimming cost V 0 bases and J 1 base, with 9 bases left between them. The CDR3 loop is CASSLSSGFQETQYF. The CDR3 nucleotides are TGTGCCAGCAGTTTATCGTCCGGCTTCCAAGAGACCCAGTACTTC.

This clonotype was counted a few times. The J gene is TRBJ2-5, the V gene TRBV9, with D possibly matching TRBD2 (6 bases). V was clipped by 3 bases and J by 1 base, with 13 bases between them. This CDR3 has 15 amino acids. Germline V lookup: CDR1 SGDLS, CDR2 YYNGEE. CDR3 sequence (DNA): TGTGCCAGCAGCGAGGGCGGCGGGGCCCAAGAGACCCAGTACTTC. Residues: CASSEGGGAQETQYF.

V usage is TRBV6-2 or TRBV6-3 and J usage is TRBJ2-3, with D perhaps matching TRBD1 (5 bases). CDR1 and CDR2 (germline): MNHEY, SVGEGT. The V gene lost 0 bases and the J gene lost 1 base, with 8 bases spanning the gap. The CDR3 covers 15 residues. The CDR3 DNA reads TGTGCCAGCAGTTACTCGGTAGGGGGCACAGATACGCAGTATTTT. Amino acids: CASSYSVGGTDTQYF.

A few counts support this clonotype. The chain combines TRBV7-2 with TRBJ2-6, with 9 bases fitting TRBD1. V was pared by 3 bases and J by 0 bases, with 6 bases of the junction left unmatched. Germline CDR1 reads SGHTA; CDR2 reads FQGNSA. This CDR3 region has 18 residues. The CDR3 region is CASSFPGQGNSGANVLTF. The CDR3 DNA reads as TGTGCCAGCAGCTTTCCGGGACAGGGAAACTCTGGGGCCAACGTCCTGACTTTC.

The V gene is TRBV7-2, the J gene TRBJ1-5, with TRBD1 matching over 8 bases. The CDR3 contains 16 residues. J gave up 4 bases and V 4 bases, and 9 bases lay outside the gene matches. Germline CDR1 and CDR2: SGHTA and FQGNSA. The CDR3 protein is CASSSDRGIGNQPQHF. In DNA, the CDR3 is TGTGCCAGCAGCTCCGACAGGGGAATCGGAAATCAGCCCCAGCATTTT.

The genes are TRBV5-1 and TRBJ2-7, with D uncertain. The CDR3 sequence is 14 residues long. Germline values: CDR1 SGHRS, CDR2 YFSETQ. Between the trimmed V and J ends, which lost 0 bases and 3 bases, there was a span of 10 bases. CDR3 residues: CASSLGSRNYEQYF. DNA for the CDR3: TGCGCCAGCAGCTTGGGTTCCCGAAACTACGAGCAGTACTTC. The entire variable domain, with the rest obtained from reference TRBV5-1 and TRBJ2-7, is as follows: KAGVTQTPRYLIKTRGQQVTLSCSPISGHRSVSWYQQTPGQGLQFLFEYFSETQRNKGNFPGRFSGRQFSNSRSEMNVSTLELGDSALYLCASSLGSRNYEQYFGPGTRLTVT.

The chain links TRBV29-1 to TRBJ1-2, with D tentatively TRBD1 (6 bases). The V gene's germline CDR1 is SQVTM and CDR2 ANQGSEA. With 7 bases removed from V and 5 bases from J, the gap between germline ends came to 14 bases. The CDR3 is made up of 12 amino acids. The CDR3 spells CSAEGGWYGYTF. Here the CDR3 DNA reads TGCAGCGCAGAAGGGGGGTGGTATGGCTACACCTTC.

This clonotype was seen just once. The V gene is TRBV27, the J gene TRBJ2-1; D is uncertain. The end of the DNA aligns better with TRBJ2-7, so the J call may be wrong. The germline CDR1 and CDR2 sequences are MNHEY and SMNVEV (reference sequence). The CDR3 covers 14 residues. Here the CDR3 DNA reads TGTGCCAGCAGTTCCCGACTGGAATACAATGAGCAGTACTTC. Amino acids: CASSSRLEYNEQYF.

This clonotype was counted once. The chain joins TRBV11-1 to TRBJ2-3, with 9 bases aligning to TRBD2. Germline V gene lookup returns CDR1 SGHAT and CDR2 FQDESV (reference sequence). The J segment lost 0 bases and the V segment lost 6 bases, leaving 31 bases of the junction unmatched. This CDR3 is 24 amino acids long. Written as DNA, the CDR3 is TGTGCCAGCAGGCCCCCAGTTGGGCACACCGCTGTGAGCGGGGGGCCCTTTAGCACAGATACGCAGTATTTT. Translated: CASRPPVGHTAVSGGPFSTDTQYF.

Turning to this clonotype: A much larger clone differs by one base, so this may be a read error. The chain recombines TRBV10-3 with TRBJ2-5; D gene ambiguous. Germline V gene lookup returns CDR1 ENHRY and CDR2 SYGVKD. The CDR3 has 12 amino acids. V was shortened by 7 bases and J by 6 bases, with 12 bases between the two germline ends. DNA of the CDR3: TGTGCCATCAACAACTTAGGAAAGACCCAGTACTTC. Protein: CAINNLGKTQYF.

The V and J genes are TRBV27 and TRBJ2-3; TRBD2 agrees at 7 bases. Germline V gene sequence: CDR1 MNHEY, CDR2 SMNVEV (reference sequence). The CDR3 sequence is 14 residues long. The J segment lost 4 bases and the V segment lost 4 bases, leaving 5 bases of the junction unmatched. CDR3 sequence (DNA): TGTGCCAGCAGTTGGCTAGCGGCATCAGATACGCAGTATTTT. It encodes CASSWLAASDTQYF.

This chain's CDR3 is CASTSGRVQFF. The CDR3 nucleotides read TGTGCCAGCACCTCTGGGCGTGTGCAGTTCTTC. The chain combines TRBV6-2 or TRBV6-3 with TRBJ2-1; no clear D gene. The germline V gene encodes CDR1 MNHEY and CDR2 SVGEGT. Trimming shortened V by 7 bases and J by 12 bases, and 13 bases separated the two germline ends. This CDR3 contains 11 residues.

This clonotype was counted ten times or more. V and J are TRBV20-1 and TRBJ2-3; tentatively, D is TRBD1 (5 bases). This CDR3 has 12 residues. In germline, CDR1 is DFQATT, CDR2 SNEGSKA (reference sequence). The V end was cut by 2 bases, the J end by 4 bases, with 7 bases between. CDR3 coding DNA: TGCAGTGCTAGACAGGGCGCAGATACGCAGTATTTT. Protein product: CSARQGADTQYF.

The rearrangement links TRBV19 to TRBJ1-5; a possible D gene is TRBD1 (6 bases). V shed 1 base and J shed 0 bases, with 13 bases lying between them. Germline values: CDR1 LNHDA, CDR2 SQIVND (reference sequence). This CDR3 spans 17 amino acids. CDR3 region: CASSIVGTKYSNQPQHF. The DNA of the CDR3 is TGTGCCAGTAGTATAGTGGGGACAAAATATAGCAATCAGCCCCAGCATTTT.

This chain joins TRBV7-9 and TRBJ2-3; D is unresolved. Per germline, CDR1 SEHNR and CDR2 FQNEAQ (reference sequence). CDR3 length equals 13 residues. V was clipped by 5 bases and J by 5 bases, with 11 bases between them. CDR3 bases: TGTGCCAGCAGCCGCTCAAAAAGAGATACGCAGTATTTT. Encoded protein: CASSRSKRDTQYF.

This rearrangement joins TRBV7-6 to TRBJ2-7; D unresolved. Trimming took 8 bases from V and 3 from J, leaving 17 bases between them. The CDR3 contains 14 residues. Germline CDR1 is SGHVS and CDR2 is FNYEAQ. CDR3 sequence (DNA): TGTGCCAGCCCCCCTGGGCCGGGTTTCTACGAGCAGTACTTC. Protein: CASPPGPGFYEQYF.

This clonotype occurred a few times. The gene calls are TRBV24-1 and TRBJ1-2, with D uncertain. The length of the CDR3 is 11 residues. Germline V gene data show CDR1 as KGHDR and CDR2 as SFDVKD. Trimming left V 0 bases short and J 7 bases short, with 2 bases between. Here the CDR3 reads CATSDLFGYTF. The CDR3 region has the DNA TGTGCCACCAGTGATTTGTTTGGCTACACCTTC.

Here the CDR3 reads CASSSPANTEAFF. The CDR3 nucleotides are TGCGCCAGCAGTTCCCCCGCGAACACTGAAGCTTTCTTT. The V and J genes are TRBV5-1 and TRBJ1-1, with D uncertain. This CDR3 region has 13 residues. Germline CDR1 reads SGHRS; CDR2 reads YFSETQ. V lost 5 bases and J 1 base, leaving 9 bases between the germline ends.